The T cell receptor (beta chain) under discussion was sequenced for a study of beta chain features in type 1 diabetes. Sequencing targeted expressed TCRB transcripts, as all isolated RNA had been reverse transcribed. There were 3 million to 4 million reads on average in the naive, central memory and regulatory T cell samples. Clones were sequenced by immunoSEQ multiplex PCR, and TCRdb holds only the in-frame ones, with some missing. The data show about 340,000 clones, with 9.3% seen just once and over 0.95% held by the top ten. Findings and caveats of the study: Compared with healthy donors, patients appeared to share more similar naive, central memory and regulatory TCRB repertoires. Shorter TCRB CDR3s, moderately but significantly so, were found in Type 1 diabetes patients in all four CD4+ subsets.

Per donor, one heparinised blood draw averaged about 116 mL. This CDR3 is built from 17 residues. V trimming: 4 bases; J trimming: 3 bases; junction bases outside the gene matches: 13. The germline V gene encodes CDR1 SGDLS and CDR2 YYNGEE. As concerns this clone: Its target is not known.

The source of this sequence is a man aged 25-40 years with type 1 diabetes. The V call is TRBV9, the J call TRBJ2-1; 7 nucleotides align to TRBD2. The sequenced sample was central memory CD4+ T cells from blood. The CDR3 DNA reads TGTGCCAGCAGCTTCGCCTCGTGGCGGGGGAACTACAATGAGCAGTTCTTC. Encoded protein: CASSFASWRGNYNEQFF.